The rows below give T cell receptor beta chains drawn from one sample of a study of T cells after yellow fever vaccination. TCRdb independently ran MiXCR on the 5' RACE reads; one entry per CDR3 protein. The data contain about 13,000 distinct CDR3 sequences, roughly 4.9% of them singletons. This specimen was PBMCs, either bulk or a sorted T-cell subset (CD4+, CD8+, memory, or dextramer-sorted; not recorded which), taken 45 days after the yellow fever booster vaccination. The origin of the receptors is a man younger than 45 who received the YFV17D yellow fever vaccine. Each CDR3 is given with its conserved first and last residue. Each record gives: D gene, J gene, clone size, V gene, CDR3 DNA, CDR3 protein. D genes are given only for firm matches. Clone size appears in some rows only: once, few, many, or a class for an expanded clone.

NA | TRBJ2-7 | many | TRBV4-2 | TGTGCCAGCAGCCCGGGACTTTCCTACGAGCAGTACTTC | CASSPGLSYEQYF
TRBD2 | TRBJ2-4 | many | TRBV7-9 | TGTGCCAGCGCGGGGGGAATGATAGCCAAAAACATTCAGTACTTC | CASAGGMIAKNIQYF
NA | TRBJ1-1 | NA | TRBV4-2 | TGTGCCATCAGCCCCGGGCTCATCTCCTCCATGAACACTGAAGCTTTCTTT | CAISPGLISSMNTEAFF
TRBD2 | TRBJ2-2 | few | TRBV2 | TGTGCCATCAGATTTAGCGGGAACCACTATAAGAACACCGGGGAGCTGTTTTTT | CAIRFSGNHYKNTGELFF
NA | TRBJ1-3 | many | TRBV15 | TGTGCCACCAGCTCCTCCAAGGGGCTCGGAAACACCATATATTTT | CATSSSKGLGNTIYF
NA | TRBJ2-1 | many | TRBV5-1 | TGCGCCAGCAGCTTGGCCGCGAGTTATGAGCAGTTCTTC | CASSLAASYEQFF
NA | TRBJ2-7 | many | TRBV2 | TGTGCCAGCAGCCCAGTGGGGGTCCCCTACGAGCAGTACTTC | CASSPVGVPYEQYF
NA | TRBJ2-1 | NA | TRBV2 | TGTACCCGCAGAACCACGCAATCAGTCCCAAAACGTTACAATGAGCAGTTCTTC | CTRRTTQSVPKRYNEQFF
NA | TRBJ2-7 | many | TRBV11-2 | TGTGCCAGCAGCCCCGTGGGACCTACCGGGACGGGAGAGCAGTACTTC | CASSPVGPTGTGEQYF
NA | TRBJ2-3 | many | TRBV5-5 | TGTGCCAGCAGCTTGGCCCCGGGACACCGCACAGATACGCAGTATTTT | CASSLAPGHRTDTQYF
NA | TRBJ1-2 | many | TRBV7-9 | TGTGCCAGCAGCTTGGGACCGGGCTACACCTTC | CASSLGPGYTF
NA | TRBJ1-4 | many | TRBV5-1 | TGCGCCAGCAGCCCCGGGTTTTCGGCGTATGAAAAACTGTTTTTT | CASSPGFSAYEKLFF
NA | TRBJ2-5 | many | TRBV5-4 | TGTGCCAGCAGCTTGATGGACCTCCAAGAGACCCAGTACTTC | CASSLMDLQETQYF
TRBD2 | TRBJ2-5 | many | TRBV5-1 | TGCGCCAGCAGAGAACTAGCGGGACGTCAAGAGACCCAGTACTTC | CASRELAGRQETQYF
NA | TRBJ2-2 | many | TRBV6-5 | TGTGCCAGCAGTCTACTTGGGGGGCTCCCGAACACCGGGGAGCTGTTTTTT | CASSLLGGLPNTGELFF
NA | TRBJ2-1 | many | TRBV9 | TGTGCCAGCAGCATCGGACCCGCGAATGAGCAGTTCTTC | CASSIGPANEQFF
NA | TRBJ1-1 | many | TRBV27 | TGTGCCAGCAGTTTAGAGGGTTCGCACACTGAAGCTTTCTTT | CASSLEGSHTEAFF
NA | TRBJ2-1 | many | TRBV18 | TGTGCCAGCTCACCCTATCAATACAATGAGCAGTTCTTC | CASSPYQYNEQFF
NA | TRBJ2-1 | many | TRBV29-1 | TGCAGCGGCACGACAGGGACTTGGGATGAGCAGTTCTTC | CSGTTGTWDEQFF
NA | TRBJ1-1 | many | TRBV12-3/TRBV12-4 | TGTGCCAGCAGGTCGGGACCCATCGGGACTGAAGCTTTCTTT | CASRSGPIGTEAFF
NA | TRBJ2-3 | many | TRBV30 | TGTGCCTGGGGAAGGTCCGGCACAGATACGCAGTATTTT | CAWGRSGTDTQYF
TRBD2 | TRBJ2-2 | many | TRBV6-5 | TGTGCCACCCTCGGGACAGGGGGAGTCTCCGGGACTAGCGGGACCCCCACCGGGGAGCTGTTTTTT | CATLGTGGVSGTSGTPTGELFF
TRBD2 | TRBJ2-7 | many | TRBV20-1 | TGCAGTGCTAGAGTAGCGGGAGCCTACGAGCAGTACTTC | CSARVAGAYEQYF
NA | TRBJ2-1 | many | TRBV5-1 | TGCGCCAGCAGCCAAACCGTGGCAGGGGAAGCGGATGAGCAGTTCTTC | CASSQTVAGEADEQFF
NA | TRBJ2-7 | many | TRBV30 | TGTGCCTGGAGTGTTTTCACGGGGGTCAACGAGCAGTACTTC | CAWSVFTGVNEQYF
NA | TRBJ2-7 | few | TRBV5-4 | TGTGCCAGCAGCTTGGACTCCATTCTATCCGGCGAGCAGTACTTC | CASSLDSILSGEQYF
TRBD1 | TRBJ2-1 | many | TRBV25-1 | TGTGCCAGCAGTGAGGGGGACAGGGACGTGGCTGAGCAGTTCTTC | CASSEGDRDVAEQFF
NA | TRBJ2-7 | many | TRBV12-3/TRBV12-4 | TGTGCCAGCAGTTTGAGTGTCGAGCAGTACTTC | CASSLSVEQYF
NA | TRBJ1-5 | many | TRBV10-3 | TGTGCCATCAGTGAGCTTGGAGCCTTCAGCAGTGGGCCCCAGCATTTT | CAISELGAFSSGPQHF
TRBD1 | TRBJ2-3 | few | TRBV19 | TGTGCCAGTAGGAGGGGGCCCCTCACAGATACGCAGTATTTT | CASRRGPLTDTQYF
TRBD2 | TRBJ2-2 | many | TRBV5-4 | TGTGCCAGCAGCGGGGGACTAGTACGGACCGGGGAGCTGTTTTTT | CASSGGLVRTGELFF
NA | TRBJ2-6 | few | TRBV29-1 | TGCAGCGTTGAACAGGGGACAGGGGCCAACGTCCTGACTTTC | CSVEQGTGANVLTF